These T cell receptor beta chains were read from a single sample in a study of T cell responses to AZD1222 COVID-19 vaccine. Repertoires were generated with immunoSEQ multiplex PCR, while TCRdb's copy carries only in-frame clones and drops some. Among 100,000 to 150,000 clones listed, 92% were seen once. This sample comprised peripheral blood, obtained on day 0 of AZD1222 vaccination. Source of these receptors: an adult in good health. Both conserved end residues are part of each CDR3. D genes are given only for firm matches. Clone size is given for some rows only: seen once, a few or many times, or a class if the clone is expanded.

cdr3_aa	cdr3_nt	cdr3_length	clone_size	d_call	v_call	j_call
CASSPTGSNYGYTF	TGTGCCAGCAGTCCGACAGGGTCGAACTATGGCTACACCTTC	14	NA	TRBD1	TRBV7-9	TRBJ1-2
CASSYRGGNTIYF	TGTGCCAGCAGCTACAGGGGTGGAAACACCATATATTTT	13	NA	TRBD1	TRBV7-9	TRBJ1-3
CSVVRQGETQYF	TGCAGCGTTGTAAGACAGGGGGAGACCCAGTACTTC	12	NA	TRBD1	TRBV29-1	TRBJ2-5
CASTKIGQGLTKNIQYF	TGTGCCAGCACCAAGATCGGACAGGGGCTAACCAAAAACATTCAGTACTTC	17	once	TRBD1	TRBV28	TRBJ2-4
CASSPVIKKAFF	TGTGCCAGCAGTCCGGTGATAAAAAAAGCTTTCTTT	12	NA	NA	TRBV28	TRBJ1-1
CASSLYSGTGELYEQYF	TGCGCCAGCAGCTTGTATTCCGGGACAGGGGAATTGTACGAGCAGTACTTC	17	NA	TRBD1	TRBV5-1	TRBJ2-7
CASGLVRTAVLGVNTEAFF	TGTGCTAGTGGTTTGGTACGAACGGCTGTACTGGGGGTGAACACTGAAGCTTTCTTT	19	NA	NA	TRBV12-5	TRBJ1-1
CSVEMRGIVQETQYF	TGCAGCGTTGAAATGAGGGGAATAGTCCAAGAGACCCAGTACTTC	15	once	NA	TRBV29-1	TRBJ2-5
CATKRTGEPYGYTF	TGTGCCACAAAGAGGACAGGAGAACCCTATGGCTACACCTTC	14	NA	TRBD1	TRBV27	TRBJ1-2
CASSPAGFGQPQHF	TGTGCCAGTAGCCCAGCAGGTTTCGGTCAGCCCCAGCATTTT	14	NA	NA	TRBV19	TRBJ1-5
CASSSLDTEAFF	TGTGCCAGCAGCTCCTTAGACACTGAAGCTTTCTTT	12	NA	NA	TRBV7-9	TRBJ1-1
CATLRSYFNYGYTF	TGTGCCACCTTAAGGAGTTATTTTAACTATGGCTACACCTTC	14	NA	NA	TRBV2	TRBJ1-2
CASSPLATGYYGYTF	TGTGCCAGCTCACCACTTGCCACAGGATACTATGGCTACACCTTC	15	NA	NA	TRBV18	TRBJ1-2
CASSWDRGYEQYF	TGTGCCAGCAGTTGGGACCGGGGCTACGAGCAGTACTTC	13	NA	NA	TRBV28	TRBJ2-7
CASSVTVAETQYF	TGTGCCAGCAGCGTAACTGTAGCCGAGACCCAGTACTTC	13	NA	NA	TRBV9	TRBJ2-5
CASTYGVIAGSPLHF	TGTGCCAGCACCTATGGGGTGATAGCGGGATCACCCCTCCACTTT	15	NA	NA	TRBV3-1/TRBV3-2	TRBJ1-6